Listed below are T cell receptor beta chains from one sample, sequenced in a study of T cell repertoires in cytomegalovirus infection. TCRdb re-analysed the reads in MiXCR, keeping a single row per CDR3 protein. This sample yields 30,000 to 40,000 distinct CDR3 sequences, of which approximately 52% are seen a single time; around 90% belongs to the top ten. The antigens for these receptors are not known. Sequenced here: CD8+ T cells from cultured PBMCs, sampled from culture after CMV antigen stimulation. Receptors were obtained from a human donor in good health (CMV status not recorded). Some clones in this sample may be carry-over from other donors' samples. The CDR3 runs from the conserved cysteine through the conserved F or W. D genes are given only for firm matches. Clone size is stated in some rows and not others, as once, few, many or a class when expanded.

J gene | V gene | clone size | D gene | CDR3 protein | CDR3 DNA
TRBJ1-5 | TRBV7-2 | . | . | CASRPTENPAQPQHF | TGTGCCAGCAGGCCTACAGAAAACCCAGCCCAGCCCCAGCATTTT
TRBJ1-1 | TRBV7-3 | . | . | CASSSLGVTEAFF | TGTGCCAGCAGTTCACTAGGGGTCACTGAAGCTTTCTTT
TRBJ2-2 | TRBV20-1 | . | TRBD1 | CSAPSKGAGTGELFF | TGCAGTGCACCGTCAAAGGGGGCGGGCACCGGGGAGCTGTTTTTT
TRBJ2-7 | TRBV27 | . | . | CASSFEGPQYEQYF | TGTGCCAGCAGTTTTGAAGGTCCCCAATACGAGCAGTACTTC
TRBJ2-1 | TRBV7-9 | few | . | CASSFIGVSSYNDQFF | TGTGCCAGCAGCTTCATCGGTGTCAGCTCCTACAATGATCAGTTCTTC
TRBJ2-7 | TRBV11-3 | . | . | CASLAAPRLGEQYF | TGTGCCAGCCTCGCGGCTCCGAGATTGGGCGAGCAGTACTTC
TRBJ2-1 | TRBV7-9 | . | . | CASSLGAEAANEQFF | TGTGCCAGCAGCTTAGGGGCGGAAGCAGCCAATGAGCAGTTCTTC
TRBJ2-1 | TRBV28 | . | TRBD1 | CASSTLARGRFDEQFF | TGTGCCAGCAGTACTTTGGCCAGGGGGCGCTTCGATGAGCAGTTCTTC
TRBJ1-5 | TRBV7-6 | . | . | CASSWDYSNQPQHF | TGTGCCAGCAGCTGGGACTATAGCAATCAGCCCCAGCATTTT
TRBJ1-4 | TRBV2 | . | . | CASSEPLTETNEKLFF | TGTGCCAGCAGTGAACCCCTGACCGAAACTAATGAAAAACTGTTTTTT
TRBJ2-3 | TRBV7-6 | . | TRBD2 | CASSPGAGAEDTQYF | TGTGCCAGCAGCCCAGGAGCGGGGGCGGAAGATACGCAGTATTTT
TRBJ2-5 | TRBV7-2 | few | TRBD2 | CASSSKRMGLAEQETQYF | TGTGCCAGCAGCTCTAAGCGAATGGGACTAGCGGAACAAGAGACCCAGTACTTC
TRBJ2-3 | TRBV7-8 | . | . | CASSSRGVLNLEGTDTQYF | TGTGCCAGCAGCTCCCGGGGAGTGTTAAACCTTGAGGGCACAGATACGCAGTATTTT
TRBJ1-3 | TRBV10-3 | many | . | CAIQGTGNTIYF | TGTGCCATTCAAGGGACTGGAAACACCATATATTTT
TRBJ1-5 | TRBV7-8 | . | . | CDSSLEGAQGQPQHF | TGTGACAGCAGCTTAGAAGGGGCCCAAGGTCAGCCCCAGCATTTT
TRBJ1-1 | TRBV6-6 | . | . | CASTQGGNTEAFF | TGTGCCAGCACTCAAGGGGGGAACACTGAAGCTTTCTTT
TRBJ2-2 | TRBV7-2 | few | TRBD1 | CASSLPTGISNTGELFF | TGTGCCAGCAGCTTGCCGACAGGGATATCCAACACCGGGGAGCTGTTTTTT
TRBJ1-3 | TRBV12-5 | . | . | CASGLISGNTIYF | TGTGCTAGTGGTTTAATAAGTGGAAACACCATATATTTT
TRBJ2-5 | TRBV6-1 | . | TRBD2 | CASKTGLAGQETQYF | TGTGCCAGCAAAACCGGACTAGCGGGCCAAGAGACCCAGTACTTC
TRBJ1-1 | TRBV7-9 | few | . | CASSLNRGGTEAFF | TGTGCCAGCAGCTTAAATCGTGGGGGCACTGAAGCTTTCTTT
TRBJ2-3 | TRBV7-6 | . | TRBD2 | CASSYSSGGDTQYF | TGTGCCAGCAGCTATTCCAGCGGGGGAGATACGCAGTATTTT
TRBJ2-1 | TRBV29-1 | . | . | CSVDGYAGLSYNEQFF | TGCAGCGTTGACGGTTACGCGGGGCTCTCCTACAATGAGCAGTTCTTC
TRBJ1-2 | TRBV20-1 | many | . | CSARDRPRVGYGYTF | TGCAGTGCTAGAGATCGTCCCAGGGTTGGCTATGGCTACACCTTC
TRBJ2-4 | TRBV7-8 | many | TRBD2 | CASSSSPSGAKNIQYF | TGTGCCAGCAGCTCCTCCCCTAGCGGGGCTAAAAACATTCAGTACTTC
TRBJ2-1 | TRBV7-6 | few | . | CASSLAKGVEQFF | TGTGCCAGCAGCTTAGCGAAGGGGGTTGAGCAGTTCTTC
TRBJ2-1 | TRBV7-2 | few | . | CASSHPYLEQFF | TGTGCCAGCAGCCACCCGTACCTAGAGCAGTTCTTC
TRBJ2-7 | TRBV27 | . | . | CASSGRGSEQYF | TGTGCCAGCAGTGGCAGGGGAAGCGAGCAGTACTTC
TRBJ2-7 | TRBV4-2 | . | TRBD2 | CASGTGGEDEQYF | TGTGCCAGCGGCACCGGGGGGGAGGACGAGCAGTACTTC
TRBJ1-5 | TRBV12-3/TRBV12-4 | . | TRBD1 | CASSLGDRANQPQHF | TGTGCCAGCAGTTTAGGAGACAGGGCGAATCAGCCCCAGCATTTT
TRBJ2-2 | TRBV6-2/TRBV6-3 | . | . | CASRPEPGPRGTGELFF | TGTGCCAGCAGACCAGAACCGGGCCCTAGGGGGACCGGGGAGCTGTTTTTT
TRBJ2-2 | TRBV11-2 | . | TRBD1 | CASSFWDRGNTGELFF | TGTGCCAGCAGCTTTTGGGACAGGGGGAACACCGGGGAGCTGTTTTTT
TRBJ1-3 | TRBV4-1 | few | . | CASKEQVHSGNTIYF | TGCGCCAGCAAAGAGCAGGTACACTCTGGAAACACCATATATTTT
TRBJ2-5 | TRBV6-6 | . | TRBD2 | CASSYSIGEDSGRQETQYF | TGTGCCAGCAGTTACTCGATAGGGGAAGATAGCGGGCGTCAAGAGACCCAGTACTTC
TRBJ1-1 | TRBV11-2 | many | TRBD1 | CASTGQTFFMNTEAFF | TGTGCCAGCACGGGACAGACCTTTTTCATGAACACTGAAGCTTTCTTT
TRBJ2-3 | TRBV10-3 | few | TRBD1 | CAISGRQGLSDTQYF | TGTGCCATCAGTGGACGACAGGGGTTGTCAGATACGCAGTATTTT
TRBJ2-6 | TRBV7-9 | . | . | CASSFRDSGANVLTF | TGTGCCAGCAGCTTTAGGGACTCTGGGGCCAACGTCCTGACTTTC
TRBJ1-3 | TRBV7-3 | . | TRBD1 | CASSQGQGRSGNTIYF | TGTGCCAGCAGCCAGGGACAGGGACGCTCTGGAAACACCATATATTTT
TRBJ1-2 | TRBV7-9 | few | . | CASSLSRNGYTF | TGTGCCAGCAGTCTGTCTCGAAATGGCTACACCTTC
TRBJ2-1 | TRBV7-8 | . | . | CASSSSHEQFF | TGTGCCAGCAGCTCCTCCCATGAGCAGTTCTTC
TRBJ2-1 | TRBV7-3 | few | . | CASSAGGEQFF | TGTGCCAGCAGCGCAGGCGGTGAGCAGTTCTTC
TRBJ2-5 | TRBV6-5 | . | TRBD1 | CASSSPGQGKTQYF | TGTGCCAGCAGTTCCCCAGGACAGGGAAAGACCCAGTACTTC
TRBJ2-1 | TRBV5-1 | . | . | CASSPATGPVHNEQFF | TGCGCCAGCAGCCCTGCGACAGGTCCGGTCCACAATGAGCAGTTCTTC
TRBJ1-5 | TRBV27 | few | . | CASSLTASNQPQHF | TGTGCCAGCAGTTTAACAGCGAGCAATCAGCCCCAGCATTTT
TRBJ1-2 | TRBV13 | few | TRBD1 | CASSLDRAGVNYGYTF | TGTGCCAGCAGCTTGGACAGGGCAGGAGTTAACTATGGCTACACCTTC
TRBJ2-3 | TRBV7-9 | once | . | CASRSRSTDTQYF | TGTGCCAGCCGGTCGAGGAGCACAGATACGCAGTATTTT
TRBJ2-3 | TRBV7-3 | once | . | CASSSTGTLGADTQYF | TGTGCCAGCAGCTCTACCGGGACCCTAGGAGCAGATACGCAGTATTTT
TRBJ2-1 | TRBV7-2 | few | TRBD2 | CASSSPKRERFYNEQFF | TGTGCCAGCAGCTCGCCGAAGCGGGAGAGGTTCTACAATGAGCAGTTCTTC
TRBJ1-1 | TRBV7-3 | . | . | CASRRSTEAFF | TGTGCCAGCAGACGGAGCACTGAAGCTTTCTTT
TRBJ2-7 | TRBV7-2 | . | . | CASSLWTSNYEQYF | TGTGCCAGCAGCTTGTGGACGTCTAACTACGAGCAGTACTTC
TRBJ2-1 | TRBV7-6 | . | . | CASSTYPPTALSYNEQFF | TGTGCCAGCAGCACCTACCCCCCGACAGCCCTCTCCTACAATGAGCAGTTCTTC
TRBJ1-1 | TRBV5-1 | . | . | CASSFKQGLYTEAFF | TGCGCCAGCAGCTTTAAACAGGGATTATACACTGAAGCTTTCTTT
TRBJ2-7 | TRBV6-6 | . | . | CASSPQGTHEQYF | TGTGCCAGCAGCCCCCAGGGGACCCACGAGCAGTACTTC
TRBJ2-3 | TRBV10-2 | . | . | CASSESQGRGDTQYF | TGCGCCAGCAGTGAGTCTCAGGGACGAGGTGATACGCAGTATTTT
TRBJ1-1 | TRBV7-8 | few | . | CASSLEAGENTEAFF | TGTGCCAGCAGCTTAGAGGCAGGGGAGAACACTGAAGCTTTCTTT
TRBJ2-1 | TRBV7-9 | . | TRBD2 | CASSRSGSSYNEQFF | TGTGCCAGCAGCCGGAGCGGGAGCTCCTACAATGAGCAGTTCTTC